A single sample gave rise to the 2 T cell receptor beta chains below, sequenced in a study of CD8 T cells in ankylosing spondylitis (dated by TCRdb to about 2017). What the study reported, not specific to this receptor: A TCR beta motif made up of 7 to 9 highly homologous amino acid variants appeared to be characteristic of blood from ankylosing spondylitis patients.

Antigens of these TCRs are unknown. Libraries were prepared through 5' RACE. For sequencing, an Illumina HiSeq 2500 was employed. TCRdb reanalyzed the raw reads on its own, using fastp at Q25 for trimming and MiXCR for clone calling, and kept in-frame beta chains. Rows are unified per CDR3 protein, each entry keeping the most common DNA and genes. For this sample there are around 540,000 distinct CDR3 sequences; roughly 13% appear just once. Around 6.8% of the sample is in the top ten clones. Sequenced: blood, either unsorted or a sorted T cell fraction (not recorded which). Receptor source: a male donor with ankylosing spondylitis.

The table lists this clonotype with a few counts. This chain uses TRBV5-1 with TRBJ1-4; D is unclear. The CDR3 consists of 15 residues. Germline V gives CDR1 SGHRS, CDR2 YFSETQ. Trimming took off 4 bases at V and 5 bases at J, with 15 bases between the two ends. CDR3 DNA: TGCGCCAGCAGCCGCCCCGGGGAGCAAAATGAAAAACTGTTTTTT. Its translation is CASSRPGEQNEKLFF. Drawing the rest from reference TRBV5-1 and TRBJ1-4, the complete variable domain is KAGVTQTPRYLIKTRGQQVTLSCSPISGHRSVSWYQQTPGQGLQFLFEYFSETQRNKGNFPGRFSGRQFSNSRSEMNVSTLELGDSALYLCASSRPGEQNEKLFFGSGTQLSVL.

This chain joins TRBV29-1 and TRBJ2-1, with 10 positions matching TRBD2. The CDR3 totals 15 residues. CDR1 and CDR2 (germline): SQVTM, ANQGSEA. V gave up 4 bases and J gave up 0 bases; unmatched junction bases: 3. CDR3 residues: CSVGTSGYSYNEQFF. Here the CDR3 DNA reads TGCAGCGTTGGGACTAGCGGTTACTCCTACAATGAGCAGTTCTTC.